The next 4 T cell receptor beta chains were all read from a single sample in a study of cytomegalovirus exposure and HLA in healthy donors (dated by TCRdb to about 2017). The library was prepared using the immunoSEQ multiplex PCR assay. A mixture of 60 forward primers for TCR Vbeta segments and 13 reverse primers for TCR Jbeta segments was used in the multiplex PCR. Sourced from immuneACCESS, this table was stored by TCRdb with only in-frame sequences that have V and J called. A share of the clones is absent; for the studies checked, an unresolved V gene accounts for under half, and the remainder has no known explanation. This sample has 160,000 or so clones in its table, and around 84% of those were observed once. More than 2% of the sample rests with the top ten. The sequencing sample was made of PBMCs. These receptors were obtained from a woman aged 18-29 years in good health and CMV-seronegative.

This chain links TRBV29-1 with TRBJ2-5; a weak D match, TRBD2 (5 bases). V was shortened by 6 bases and J by 2 bases, with 16 bases between the two germline ends. Germline CDR1 SQVTM, CDR2 ANQGSEA. CDR3 length equals 14 residues. CDR3 in DNA: TGCAGCGTGGATTTTGCGGGCTGGCAAGAGACCCAGTACTTC. It translates to CSVDFAGWQETQYF. Filled out from reference TRBV29-1 and TRBJ2-5, the complete variable domain reads SAVISQKPSRDICQRGTSLTIQCQVDSQVTMMFWYRQQPGQSLTLIATANQGSEATYESGFVIDKFPISRPNLTFSTLTVSNMSPEDSSIYLCSVDFAGWQETQYFGPGTRLLVL.

The chain recombines TRBV9 with TRBJ1-3; TRBD1 matches 10 bases. Germline-derived CDR1 and CDR2 are SGDLS and YYNGEE. This CDR3 comprises 15 residues. Trimming cost V 3 bases and J 3 bases; bases outside gene matches: 3. The DNA of the CDR3 is TGTGCCAGCAGCGGACAGGGGGCTCGTGGAAACACCATATATTTT. It specifies CASSGQGARGNTIYF.

This rearrangement joins TRBV4-3 to TRBJ2-7, with 10 bases lining up with TRBD2. The CDR3 extends over 15 amino acids. Per the germline V gene, CDR1 is LGHNA and CDR2 is YSLEER. V shed 5 bases and J 2 bases; nucleotides not matched to a gene: 6. CDR3 sequence: CASSRSLAGAYEQYF. The DNA of the CDR3 is TGCGCCAGCAGCAGATCCCTAGCGGGGGCCTACGAGCAGTACTTC.

V usage is TRBV7-9 and J usage is TRBJ2-7; TRBD1 might be the D (5 bases). Trimming removed 6 bases from V and 2 bases from J, with 11 bases in between. Germline V CDR1 and CDR2: SEHNR, FQNEAQ (reference sequence). There are 13 residues in the CDR3. The CDR3 region has the DNA TGTGCCAGCAGACCCCAGGGTCCCTACGAGCAGTACTTC. It specifies CASRPQGPYEQYF.